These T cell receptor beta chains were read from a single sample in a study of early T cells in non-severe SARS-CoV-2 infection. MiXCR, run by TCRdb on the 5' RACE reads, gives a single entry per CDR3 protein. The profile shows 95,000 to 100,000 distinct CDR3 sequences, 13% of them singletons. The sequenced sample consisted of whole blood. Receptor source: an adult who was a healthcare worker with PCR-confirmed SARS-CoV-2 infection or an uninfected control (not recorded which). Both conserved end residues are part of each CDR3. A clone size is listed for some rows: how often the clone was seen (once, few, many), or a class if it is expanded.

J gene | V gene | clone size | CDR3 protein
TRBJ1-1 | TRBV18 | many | CASSQQGARGTEAFF
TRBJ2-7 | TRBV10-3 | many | CAISPQGVEQYF
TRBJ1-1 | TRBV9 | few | CASSVGGHTEAFF
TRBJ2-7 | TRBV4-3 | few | CASSQDTGNSYEQYF
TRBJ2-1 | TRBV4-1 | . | CASSQDAGVGEQFF
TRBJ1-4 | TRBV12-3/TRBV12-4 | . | CASSLAGRRMPTNEKLFF
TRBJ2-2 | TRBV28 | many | CASSLGFGLNTGELFF
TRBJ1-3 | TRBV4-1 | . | CASSQPRTQTPRANSGNTIYF
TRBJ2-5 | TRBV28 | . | CASSPNSGSGTQYF
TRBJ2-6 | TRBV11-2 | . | CASSLEGAGANVLTF
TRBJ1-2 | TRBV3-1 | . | CASSRGQGGYTF
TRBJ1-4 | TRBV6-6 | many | CASSYQAGTGALRELFF
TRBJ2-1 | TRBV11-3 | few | CASSSGQGEYNEQFF
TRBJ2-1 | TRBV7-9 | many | CASSNTGYNEQFF
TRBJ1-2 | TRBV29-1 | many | CSVARTGNYGYTF
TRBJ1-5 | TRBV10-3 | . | CAISSRGENQPQHF
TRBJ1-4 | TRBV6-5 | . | CASSYSLGGGENLFF
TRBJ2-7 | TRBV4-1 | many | CASSQVATGNYEQYF
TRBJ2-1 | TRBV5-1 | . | CASSSPRGAPISSYNEQFF
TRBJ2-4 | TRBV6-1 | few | CASSERTINIQYF
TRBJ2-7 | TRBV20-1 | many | CSARPARGPRYEQYF
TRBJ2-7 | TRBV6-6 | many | CASSLDPRGFEQYF
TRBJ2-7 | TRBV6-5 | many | CASSSGSYEQYF
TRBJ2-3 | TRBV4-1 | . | CASSPEGNRADTQYF
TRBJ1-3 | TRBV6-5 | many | CASSHDRDNGNTIYF
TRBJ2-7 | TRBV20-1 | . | CSAIRREENYEQYF
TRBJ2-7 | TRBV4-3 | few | CASSQDPGTGYEQYF
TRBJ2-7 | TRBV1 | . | CTSRPDRGHSEQYF
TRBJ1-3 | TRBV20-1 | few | CSARDPEASSGNTIYF
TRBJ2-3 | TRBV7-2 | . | CASSLSGADTDTQYF
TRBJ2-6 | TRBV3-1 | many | CASSQEEGTGANVLTF
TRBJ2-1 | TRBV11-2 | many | CASSAGASRPYNEQFF
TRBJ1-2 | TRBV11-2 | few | CASSLRQGWNYGYTF
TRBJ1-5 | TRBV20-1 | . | CSASSREGSNQPQHF